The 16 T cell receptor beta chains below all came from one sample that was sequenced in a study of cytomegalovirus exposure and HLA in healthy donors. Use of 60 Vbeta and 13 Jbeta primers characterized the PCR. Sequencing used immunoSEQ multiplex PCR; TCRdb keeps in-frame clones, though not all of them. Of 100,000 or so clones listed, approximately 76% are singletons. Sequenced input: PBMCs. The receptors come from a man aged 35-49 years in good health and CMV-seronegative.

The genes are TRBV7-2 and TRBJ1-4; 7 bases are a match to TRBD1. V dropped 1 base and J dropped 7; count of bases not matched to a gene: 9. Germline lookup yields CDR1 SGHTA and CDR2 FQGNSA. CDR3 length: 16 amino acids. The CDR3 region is CASSLGDSILVEKLFF. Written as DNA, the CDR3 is TGTGCCAGCAGCTTAGGGGACAGTATTCTGGTTGAAAAACTGTTTTTT.

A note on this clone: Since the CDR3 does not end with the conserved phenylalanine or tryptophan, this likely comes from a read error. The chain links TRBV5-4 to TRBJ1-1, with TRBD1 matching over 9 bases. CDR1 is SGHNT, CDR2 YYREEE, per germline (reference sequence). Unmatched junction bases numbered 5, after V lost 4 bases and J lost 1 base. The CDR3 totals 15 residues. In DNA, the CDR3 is TGTGCCAGCAGCCAAGGGACAGGGCCGAACACTGAAGCTTTCCTT. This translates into CASSQGTGPNTEAFL.

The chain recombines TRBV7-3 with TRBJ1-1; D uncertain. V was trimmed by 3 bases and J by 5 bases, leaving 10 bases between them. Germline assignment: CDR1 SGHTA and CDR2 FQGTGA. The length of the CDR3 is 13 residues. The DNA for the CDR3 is TGTGCCAGCAGCTTTCAGAGGGAGACTGAAGCTTTCTTT. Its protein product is CASSFQRETEAFF.

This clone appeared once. CDR3 bases: TGTGCCAGCAGCCGTGGGGCCAGGCGCTACAATGAGCAGTTCTTC. It is translated as CASSRGARRYNEQFF. This sequence joins TRBV7-9 and TRBJ2-1; the D gene is possibly TRBD1 (5 bases). The CDR3 is made up of 15 amino acids. Deletions cut 5 bases from V and 3 bases from J, with 14 bases between. Looked up from germline, CDR1 is SEHNR and CDR2 is FQNEAQ (reference sequence).

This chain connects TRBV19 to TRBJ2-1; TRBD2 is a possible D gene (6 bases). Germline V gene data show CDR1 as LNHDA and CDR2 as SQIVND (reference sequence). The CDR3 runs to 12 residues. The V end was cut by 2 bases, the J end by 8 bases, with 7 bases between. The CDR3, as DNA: TGTGCCAGTAGTATACGGGGGTATGAGCAGTTCTTC. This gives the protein CASSIRGYEQFF.

The CDR3 region is CASSLRGAMNTEAFF. In DNA form, the CDR3 reads TGTGCCAGCAGTCTCAGGGGCGCCATGAACACTGAAGCTTTCTTT. This chain links TRBV6-5 with TRBJ1-1; possible D gene TRBD1, 6 bases. Germline V lookup: CDR1 MNHEY, CDR2 SVGAGI. This CDR3 region has 15 residues. V lost 5 bases and J lost 0, with 13 bases in between.

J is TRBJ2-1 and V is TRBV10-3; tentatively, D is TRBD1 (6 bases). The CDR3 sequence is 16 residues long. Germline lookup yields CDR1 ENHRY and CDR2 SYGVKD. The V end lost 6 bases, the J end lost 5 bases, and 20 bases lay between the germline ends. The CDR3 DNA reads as TGTGCCATCAGGAAGGACTCCGGACCAGGGGACAATGAGCAGTTCTTC. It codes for CAIRKDSGPGDNEQFF.

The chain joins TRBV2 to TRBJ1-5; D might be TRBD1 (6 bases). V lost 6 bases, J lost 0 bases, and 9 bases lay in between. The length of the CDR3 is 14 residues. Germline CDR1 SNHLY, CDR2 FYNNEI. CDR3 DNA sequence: TGTGCCAGCAGGCAGGACAGTAGCAATCAGCCCCAGCATTTT. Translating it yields CASRQDSSNQPQHF.

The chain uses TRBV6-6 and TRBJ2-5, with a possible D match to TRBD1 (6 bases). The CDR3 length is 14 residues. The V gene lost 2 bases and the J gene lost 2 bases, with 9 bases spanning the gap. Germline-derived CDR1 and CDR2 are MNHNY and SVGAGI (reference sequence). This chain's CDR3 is CASSYGTNQETQYF. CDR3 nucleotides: TGTGCCAGCAGTTACGGGACAAATCAAGAGACCCAGTACTTC.

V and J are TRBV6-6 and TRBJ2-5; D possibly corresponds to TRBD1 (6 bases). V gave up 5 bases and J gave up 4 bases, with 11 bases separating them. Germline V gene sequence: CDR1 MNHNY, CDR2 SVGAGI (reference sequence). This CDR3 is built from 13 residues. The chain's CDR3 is CASSQGDTETQYF. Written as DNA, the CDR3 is TGTGCCAGCAGTCAAGGGGACACAGAGACCCAGTACTTC.

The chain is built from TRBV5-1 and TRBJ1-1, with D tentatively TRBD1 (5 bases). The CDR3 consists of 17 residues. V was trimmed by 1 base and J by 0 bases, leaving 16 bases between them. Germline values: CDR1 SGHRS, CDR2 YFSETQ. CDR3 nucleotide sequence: TGCGCCAGCAGCTTGATCCCCCTGACAGATATGAACACTGAAGCTTTCTTT. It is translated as CASSLIPLTDMNTEAFF.

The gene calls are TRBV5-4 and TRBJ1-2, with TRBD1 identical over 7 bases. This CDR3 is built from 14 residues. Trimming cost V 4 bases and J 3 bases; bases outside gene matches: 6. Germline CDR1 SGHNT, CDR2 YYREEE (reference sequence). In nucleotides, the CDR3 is TGTGCCAGCAGCAACCGACAGGGAGACTATGGCTACACCTTC. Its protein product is CASSNRQGDYGYTF.

The CDR3 nucleotides are TGTGCCAGCAGTTTACCCCCCCAGACGCGGTACAATGAGCAGTTCTTC. It translates to CASSLPPQTRYNEQFF. The rearrangement joins TRBV27 to TRBJ2-1; D is undetermined. The V gene's germline CDR1 is MNHEY and CDR2 SMNVEV (reference sequence). The CDR3 extends over 16 amino acids. The V and J ends lost 2 bases and 4 bases respectively, with 15 bases between them.

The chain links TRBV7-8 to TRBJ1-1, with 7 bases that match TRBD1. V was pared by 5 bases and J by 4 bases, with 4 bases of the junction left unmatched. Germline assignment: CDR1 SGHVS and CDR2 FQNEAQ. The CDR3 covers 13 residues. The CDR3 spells CASSNQGGTEAFF. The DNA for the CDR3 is TGTGCCAGCAGCAATCAGGGGGGCACTGAAGCTTTCTTT.

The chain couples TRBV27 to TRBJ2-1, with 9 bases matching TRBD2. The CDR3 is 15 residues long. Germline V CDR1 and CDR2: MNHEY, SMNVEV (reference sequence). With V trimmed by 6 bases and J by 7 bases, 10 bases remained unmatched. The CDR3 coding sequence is TGTGCCAGCAGCCGCGGGGGGGCCAAGTCAAATGAGCAGTTCTTC. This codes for CASSRGGAKSNEQFF.

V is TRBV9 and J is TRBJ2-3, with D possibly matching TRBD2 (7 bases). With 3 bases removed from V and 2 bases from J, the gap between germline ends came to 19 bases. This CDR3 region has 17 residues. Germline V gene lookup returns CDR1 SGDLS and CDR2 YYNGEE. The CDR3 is CASSARGRGATTDTQYF. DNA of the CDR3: TGTGCCAGCAGCGCCCGGGGGAGGGGGGCGACCACAGATACGCAGTATTTT. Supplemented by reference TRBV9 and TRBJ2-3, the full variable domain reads DSGVTQTPKHLITATGQRVTLRCSPRSGDLSVYWYQQSLDQGLQFLIQYYNGEERAKGNILERFSAQQFPDLHSELNLSSLELGDSALYFCASSARGRGATTDTQYFGPGTRLTVL.